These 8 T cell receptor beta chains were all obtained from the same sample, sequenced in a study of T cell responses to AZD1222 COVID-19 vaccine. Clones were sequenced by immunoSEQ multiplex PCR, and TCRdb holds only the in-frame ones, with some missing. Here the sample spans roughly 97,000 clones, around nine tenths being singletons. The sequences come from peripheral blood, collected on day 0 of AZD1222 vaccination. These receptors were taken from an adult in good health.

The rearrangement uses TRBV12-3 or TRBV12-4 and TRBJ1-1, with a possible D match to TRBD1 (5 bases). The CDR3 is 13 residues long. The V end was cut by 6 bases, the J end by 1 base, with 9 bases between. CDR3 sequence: CASSEDRNTEAFF. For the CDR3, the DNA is TGTGCCAGCAGCGAAGACAGGAACACTGAAGCTTTCTTT.

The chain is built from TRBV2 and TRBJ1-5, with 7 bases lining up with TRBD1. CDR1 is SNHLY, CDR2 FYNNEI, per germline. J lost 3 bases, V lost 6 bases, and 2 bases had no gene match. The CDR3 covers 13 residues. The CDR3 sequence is CASRDRFNQPQHF. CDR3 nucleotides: TGTGCCAGCAGGGACAGGTTCAATCAGCCCCAGCATTTT.

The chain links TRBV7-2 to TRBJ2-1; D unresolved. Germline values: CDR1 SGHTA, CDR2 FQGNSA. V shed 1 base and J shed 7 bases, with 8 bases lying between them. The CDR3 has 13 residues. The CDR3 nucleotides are TGTGCCAGCAGCTTAGGCAGGAGTAATGAGCAGTTCTTC. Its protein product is CASSLGRSNEQFF.

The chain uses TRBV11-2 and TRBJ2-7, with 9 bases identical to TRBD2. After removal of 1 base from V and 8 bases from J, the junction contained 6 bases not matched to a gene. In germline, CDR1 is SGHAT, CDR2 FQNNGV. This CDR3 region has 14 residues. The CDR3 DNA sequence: TGTGCCAGCAGCTTAGCATTGCGGGGGGGCCAGCAGTACTTC. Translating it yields CASSLALRGGQQYF.

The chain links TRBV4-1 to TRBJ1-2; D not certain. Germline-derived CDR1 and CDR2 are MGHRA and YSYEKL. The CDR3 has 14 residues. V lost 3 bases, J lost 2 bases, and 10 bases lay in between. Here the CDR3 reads CASSQRRRNYGYTF. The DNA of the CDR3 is TGCGCCAGCAGCCAGCGCAGGAGAAACTATGGCTACACCTTC.

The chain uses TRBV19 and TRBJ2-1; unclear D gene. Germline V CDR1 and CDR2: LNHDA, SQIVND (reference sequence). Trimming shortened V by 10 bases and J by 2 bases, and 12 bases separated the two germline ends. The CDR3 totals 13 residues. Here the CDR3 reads CATGELTYNEQFF. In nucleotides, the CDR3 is TGTGCCACCGGAGAGTTGACCTACAATGAGCAGTTCTTC. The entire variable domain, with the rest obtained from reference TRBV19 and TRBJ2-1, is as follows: DGGITQSPKYLFRKEGQNVTLSCEQNLNHDAMYWYRQDPGQGLRLIYYSQIVNDFQKGDIAEGYSVSREKKESFPLTVTSAQKNPTAFYLCATGELTYNEQFFGPGTRLTVL.

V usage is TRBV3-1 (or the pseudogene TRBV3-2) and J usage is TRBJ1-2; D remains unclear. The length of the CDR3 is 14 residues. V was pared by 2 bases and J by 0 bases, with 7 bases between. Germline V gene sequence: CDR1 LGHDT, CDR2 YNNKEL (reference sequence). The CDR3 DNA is TGTGCCAGCAGCCAACTACAGTCTAACTATGGCTACACCTTC. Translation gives CASSQLQSNYGYTF.

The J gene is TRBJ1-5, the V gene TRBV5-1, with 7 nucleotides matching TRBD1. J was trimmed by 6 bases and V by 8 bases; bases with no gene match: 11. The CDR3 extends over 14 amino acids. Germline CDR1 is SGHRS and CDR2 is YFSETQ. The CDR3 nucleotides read TGCGCCAGTCCGGGTACAGGGGAGCCTCAGCCCCAGCATTTT. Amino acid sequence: CASPGTGEPQPQHF.